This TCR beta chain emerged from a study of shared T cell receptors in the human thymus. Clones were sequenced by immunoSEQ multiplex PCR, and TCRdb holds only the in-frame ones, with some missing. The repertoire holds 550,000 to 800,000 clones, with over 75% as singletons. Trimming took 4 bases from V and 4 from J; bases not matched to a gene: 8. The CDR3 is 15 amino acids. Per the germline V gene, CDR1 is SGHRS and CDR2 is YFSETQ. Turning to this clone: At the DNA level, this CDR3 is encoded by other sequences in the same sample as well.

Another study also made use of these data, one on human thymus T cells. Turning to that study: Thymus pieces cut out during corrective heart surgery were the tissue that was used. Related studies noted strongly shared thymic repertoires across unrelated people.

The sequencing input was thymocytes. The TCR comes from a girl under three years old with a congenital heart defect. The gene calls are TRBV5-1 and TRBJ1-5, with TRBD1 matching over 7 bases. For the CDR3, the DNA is TGCGCCAGCAGCCTCTCGGGACAGTTAAATCAGCCCCAGCATTTT. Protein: CASSLSGQLNQPQHF.